The present T cell receptor beta chain was sequenced within a study of cytomegalovirus exposure and HLA in healthy donors (dated by TCRdb to the late 2010s). In the study overall: In an earlier analysis of fewer than 750 of the donors, 276 Gb of sequence data and 90 million to 120 million unique TCR beta sequences from roughly 190 million T cells were reported. In an earlier analysis of 587 of the donors, high-throughput TCR beta sequencing was used to judge whether each TCR beta V gene segment behaved as functional or pseudogenic. Typing coverage varied by locus: roughly 620-640 donors for A, B, C, DRB1 and DQB1; approximately 500 for DQA1; approximately 570 for DPA1; more than 450 for DPB1. A later genetic analysis took genome-wide SNP genotypes for about 55% of the 666 donors and used that subset as a discovery cohort. The study aimed to test whether cataloging public T cell receptors could reveal signatures of past pathogen exposure. A separate validation cohort of roughly 110 different subjects was used in addition to the approximately 640-subject first cohort. To study patterns of TCR occurrence, a later analysis re-analyzed previously published TCR beta repertoires from under 750 donors and added high-resolution HLA genotyping. The T cell repertoires of around 670 subjects were profiled by immunosequencing and related to cytomegalovirus serostatus. Around 320 gigabases of sequencing data and tens of millions of unique TCR sequences were included in an early release covering about 700 HLA-typed donors. To predict cytomegalovirus infection status, the study combined high-throughput TCR immunosequencing, statistical association of individual TCRs with disease status, and machine learning. Alongside the repertoire data, information on donor age, sex, ethnicity and CMV serostatus was compiled. About five DR-DQ haplotypes were handled as single units for association and clustering because linkage in the cohort was strong. Every repertoire in the discovery cohort had been generated on one and the same sequencing platform. In the later analysis, no new phenotypic data were used to find candidate immune exposures; instead, reliance was placed on TCR beta sequences and their occurrence across donors. Among 300 to 500 genotyped donors of the cohort, an average of approximately 200,000 unique TCR beta nucleotide sequences was sequenced per donor, of which 15% to 20% were non-productive. The genetic ancestry cluster associated with self-reported Caucasian donors included 81% of the roughly 410 genotyped donors. HLA typing included class I and class II loci at four-digit resolution. Broader findings and caveats from the paper: In vitro tests confirmed that three of the cytomegalovirus-associated TCR beta chains recognize cytomegalovirus antigens. Broadly in line with IMGT annotations, most TCR beta V segments showed up in productive rearrangements about 90% or about 30% of the time in an earlier analysis of several hundred of the donors. The cohort was sequenced for TCR beta chains only, and without alpha or paired-chain data the features that could be detected were limited. The sequencing pipeline was judged likely to have produced a cluster of highly shared sequence variants as a technical artifact. Presence/absence analyses assumed roughly uniform sequencing depth across donors, an assumption that may not hold. When HLA alleles, especially DR and DQ, strongly co-occurred, attributing TCR associations to individual alleles was difficult. At a false discovery rate of 0.05, a later analysis linked about 17,000 TCR beta sequences to specific HLA alleles. Because HLA typing was missing for some donors at each locus, association tests included only the typed subset. A later analysis reported that several top co-occurrence clusters appeared linked to parvovirus B19, influenza, CMV and Epstein-Barr virus. In a later analysis, HLA-associated TCR beta chains showed more clonal expansion and lower generation probabilities than non-associated chains that were equally common. It was suggested by the authors that the approach could potentially be generalized to other disease states and immunological phenotypes. The classifier was reported to diagnose cytomegalovirus status with high specificity and sensitivity in both the original cohort and the validation cohort. V-gene and J-gene trimming of TCR beta chains was associated with a missense DCLRE1C variant in a later genetic analysis, and the association was replicated in an independent cohort. Correlated functional status among segregating V segments might reflect linkage disequilibrium, but an unknown experimental factor could not be ruled out. Because the 87-base-pair reads could not distinguish some IMGT-functional V segments, including TRBV6-2 and TRBV6-3, those segments were excluded. In a later genetic analysis, fewer N-insertions in productive TCRs were reported among donors in an Asian-associated ancestry cluster than the approximately 670-donor mean. For the cohort, immune exposure information was limited to CMV serostatus. A later analysis found that TCR association rates varied across HLA loci, with DRB1 alleles showing the most associated TCRs and HLA-C alleles the fewest. A total of fewer than 200 TCR beta chains were listed by the study as associated with cytomegalovirus. Seventeen rarely observed V segments, including chromosome 9 orphons, were excluded from the earlier analysis of some 590 of the donors because counts were too low. Across donors, most TCR sequences were observed very rarely, whereas some public TCRs were present in many individuals. According to a later analysis, most CMV-associated TCR beta chains appeared to be HLA-restricted, and the HLA associations seemed to be driven largely by CMV exposure. A further reported finding was that TCR beta sequences accurately predicted the HLA-A and HLA-B alleles for most subjects in the first cohort.

The library was built by means of the immunoSEQ multiplex PCR assay. For the multiplex PCR, a mixture combining 60 forward primers for TCR Vbeta segments and 13 reverse primers for TCR Jbeta segments was used. The CDR3 region of rearranged TCR beta genes was amplified from genomic DNA by a multiplex PCR assay. The amplified TCR beta libraries were sequenced on the Illumina HiSeq System as 87-base-pair reads. The original pipeline was this. A later analysis tallied roughly 78 million unique TCR beta chains across the approximately 670 repertoires, and some 12 million of those chains were shared by two or more donors. Raw reads were error-corrected and collapsed into unique sequences with a nearest-neighbor algorithm that merged closely related sequences to remove PCR and sequencing errors. Alignment of CDR3 sequences to IMGT reference sequences was used to assign V, D and J gene segments. For a sequence to be retained, at least a six-nucleotide match to both a V gene segment and a J gene segment was required. A rearrangement counted as productive if the CDR3 had no stop codons and remained in frame with V and J, and every other rearrangement counted as non-productive. Following IMGT convention, CDR3 was defined as the stretch from the second conserved V-encoded cysteine up to the conserved J-encoded phenylalanine. Sequences without an unambiguous match to a single V gene segment were excluded from the earlier analysis of almost 600 of the donors. An earlier analysis of 550 to 650 of the donors classified V segments as functional when productive rearrangements were above 56.7% and as segregating when the standard deviation between donors was above 5%. A statistical classification framework was developed to diagnose cytomegalovirus status using the catalog of TCR beta chain sequences. A later analysis assigned V and J genes by comparing TCR nucleotide sequences with IMGT/GENE-DB human TR gene sequences. Using the TCRdist pipeline, a later analysis assigned CDR3 sequences along with most-parsimonious VDJ recombination scenarios. In a later analysis, each TCR beta chain was defined by its CDR3 amino acid sequence together with its V-gene family, and reads lacking a unique V-gene family were excluded. In a later analysis, 450 to 600 highly shared, low-generation-probability nucleotide sequences were removed to address suspected cross-contamination and a sequencing artifact. For each public chain, a later analysis derived a clonal expansion index from normalized ranks of inferred template counts within each repertoire. In a later analysis, generation probabilities were computed using a VDJ recombination model fitted to out-of-frame rearrangements, and the results were checked against IGoR. In a later analysis, hypergeometric tests were used to score TCR-TCR, TCR-HLA and TCR-CMV co-occurrence, with a repertoire-size bias correction applied to TCR pairs. To estimate false discovery rates, a later analysis permuted the HLA or CMV assignments 20 times. A later analysis grouped co-occurring TCRs with DBSCAN, adding TCRdist sequence similarity when clustering within HLA-allele-positive subsets. Repertoires with fewer than 30,000 or more than 120,000 public chains, plus five repertoires with anomalous nucleotide sharing, were excluded from co-occurrence clustering. Entries here come from immuneACCESS through TCRdb and include only in-frame sequences with V and J called. Some clones fail to appear in such tables; in the studies checked, an unresolved V gene covers under half of the shortfall, and the cause of the remainder is unknown. V, J and clone size are taken as reported in that table, and D and trimming were inferred from the DNA itself. This sample is represented by approximately 140,000 clones; 79% of them were singletons. Approximately 0.9% of the sample rests with the top ten.

The cohort comprised hundreds of healthy bone marrow donors. At the time of sampling, every cohort member was nominally healthy, though immune exposures that went unrecorded were likely present. The donor was CMV seronegative and was included in the group of 352 seronegative cohort members. Each donor provided a peripheral blood sample, and peripheral blood mononuclear cells were used for TCR beta sequencing. Genomic DNA was extracted from the blood cell samples with the Qiagen DNeasy Blood Extraction Kit. This clone was observed a single time. This clone's antigen is unknown. No base qualities exist here, and no much larger clone lies one base off it. V lost 2 bases and J lost 1 base, and the count of bases not matched to a germline gene is 6. Including the terminal cysteine and phenylalanine, the CDR3 comprises 16 residues. Kept here is only the CDR3 DNA, which spans 48 bases and is read in frame from base 1. In the germline V gene, CDR1 corresponds to SGHTA and CDR2 to FQGNSA.

The clonotype was recovered from a man aged 18 to 30 in good health and CMV-seronegative. The rearranged segments are TRBV7-2 and TRBJ1-1, with 8 middle bases fitting TRBD1. The sequenced sample consisted of PBMCs. CDR3 protein: CASSLRTGWQNTEAFF. The DNA sequence is TGTGCCAGCAGCTTAAGGACAGGGTGGCAGAACACTGAAGCTTTCTTT.